Shown below are 17 T cell receptor beta chains from a single sample sequenced in a study. TCRdb analysed the 5' RACE reads with MiXCR anew, one entry per CDR3 protein. Of 53,000 or so distinct CDR3 sequences listed, roughly 22% were seen once; the top ten hold roughly 3%. Sequences were obtained from tumor-infiltrating naive CD4+ T cells sorted from the breast tumor. Indicated subset: naive CD4+ T cells, CD4+CD45RA+CD25-. The source is a female donor with breast cancer.

This clonotype appeared a few times. The CDR3 here is CASRDRVLYEQYF. CDR3 nucleotides: TGTGCCAGTCGGGACAGGGTATTGTACGAGCAGTACTTC. The V gene is TRBV6-2 or TRBV6-3, the J gene TRBJ2-7, with 9 bases aligning to TRBD1. The CDR3 length is 13 residues. Germline V gene lookup returns CDR1 MNHEY and CDR2 SVGEGT. Trimming at V came to 9 bases and at J to 4 bases, leaving 7 bases not matched to a gene.

This sequence joins TRBV20-1 and TRBJ1-4; D gene ambiguous. V was cut by 6 bases and J by 4 bases, with 18 bases left in between. CDR1 is DFQATT and CDR2 is SNEGSKA in the germline V gene (reference sequence). CDR3 length equals 15 residues. The CDR3 here is CSAGQSVGRNEKLFF. CDR3 DNA: TGCAGTGCGGGTCAAAGCGTTGGACGTAATGAAAAACTGTTTTTT.

The chain has TRBV7-2 and TRBJ2-3; D gene unclear. The V end was cut by 5 bases, the J end by 5 bases, with 11 bases between. The CDR3 is 13 amino acids. The germline CDR1 and CDR2 sequences are SGHTA and FQGNSA. The CDR3 sequence is CASSVRRGDTQYF. CDR3 coding DNA: TGTGCCAGCAGCGTAAGGCGAGGAGATACGCAGTATTTT.

As to this clonotype: A much larger clonotype is one base distant, so this may be a read error. This chain links TRBV7-7 with TRBJ2-5; the D gene could be TRBD1 or TRBD2 (6 bases each). CDR3 length: 12 amino acids. CDR1 SSHAT and CDR2 FNYEAQ come from the germline V gene (reference sequence). CDR3 in amino acids: CASGYEGGTQYF. The CDR3 nucleotides are TGTGCTAGCGGCTATGAGGGGGGGACCCAGTACTTC.

CDR3 nucleotide sequence: TGTGCCAGCAGTAAGGGGACAGAATATGGCTACACCTTC. Residues: CASSKGTEYGYTF. This chain links TRBV2 with TRBJ1-2; 7 bases agree with TRBD1. V trimming: 5 bases; J trimming: 5 bases; junction bases outside the gene matches: 5. The CDR3 consists of 13 residues. The germline gives CDR1 SNHLY, CDR2 FYNNEI. The variable domain in full, completed from reference TRBV2 and TRBJ1-2, reads EPEVTQTPSHQVTQMGQEVILRCVPISNHLYFYWYRQILGQKVEFLVSFYNNEISEKSEIFDDQFSVERPDGSNFTLKIRSTKLEDSAMYFCASSKGTEYGYTFGSGTRLTVV.

This clonotype was seen only once. This chain links TRBV7-8 with TRBJ2-1; D may be TRBD2 (5 bases). Germline lookup yields CDR1 SGHVS and CDR2 FQNEAQ. V was trimmed by 5 bases and J by 5 bases, leaving 10 bases between them. CDR3 length: 13 residues. CDR3 residues: CASSKRRDNEQFF. For the CDR3, the DNA is TGTGCCAGCAGCAAAAGGCGGGACAATGAGCAGTTCTTC.

This clonotype was seen only a few times. The V call is TRBV7-8, the J call TRBJ1-2; a weak D match, TRBD1 (6 bases). The ends were cut back, 5 bases at V and 8 bases at J, with 15 bases in the middle. The CDR3 is 13 residues long. Germline CDR1 SGHVS, CDR2 FQNEAQ. The CDR3, as DNA: TGTGCCAGCAGCCCAATTAGGGGGGAGGGCTACACCTTC. It codes for CASSPIRGEGYTF.

The sample holds a few counts of this clonotype. This sequence joins TRBV4-2 and TRBJ1-5; D uncertain. This CDR3 is 18 amino acids long. Germline V CDR1 and CDR2: LGHNA, YNFKEQ. V was cut by 1 base and J by 0 bases, with 16 bases left in between. The CDR3 sequence is CASSQGIPLQFSNQPQHF. Here the CDR3 DNA reads TGTGCCAGCAGCCAAGGTATCCCGTTGCAGTTTAGCAATCAGCCCCAGCATTTT.

This clonotype was found a few times. CDR3 sequence: CASRSWTSGRVSEQYF. The CDR3 nucleotides are TGTGCCAGCAGATCCTGGACTAGCGGGAGGGTTAGTGAGCAGTACTTC. The chain is built from TRBV28 and TRBJ2-7; TRBD2 agrees at 15 bases. The CDR3 is 16 amino acids. In germline, CDR1 is MDHEN, CDR2 SYDVKM. Trimming removed 6 bases from V and 7 bases from J; junction bases left unmatched: 10.

This clonotype was seen more than once but under ten times. CDR3 loop: CAISESGAMRYGYTF. CDR3 sequence (DNA): TGTGCCATCAGTGAGTCAGGGGCGATGCGATATGGCTACACCTTC. This chain links TRBV10-3 with TRBJ1-2; possibly TRBD1 for D (5 bases). Trimming pared 0 bases from V and 5 bases from J, leaving 13 bases between. Germline loops: CDR1 ENHRY, CDR2 SYGVKD. The CDR3 spans 15 residues.

This clonotype was detected many times. This chain uses TRBV7-2 with TRBJ2-1, with a possible D match to TRBD2 (6 bases). The V gene lost 8 bases and the J gene lost 6 bases, with 14 bases spanning the gap. The CDR3 is made up of 13 amino acids. Germline CDR1 SGHTA, CDR2 FQGNSA. CDR3 residues: CASGLLAGNEQFF. The CDR3 nucleotides read TGTGCCAGCGGCCTACTAGCTGGCAATGAGCAGTTCTTC.

This clonotype was picked up many times. This chain uses TRBV9 with TRBJ2-1; 11 bases line up with TRBD2. Germline trimming cut 3 bases from V and 0 bases from J; bases unmatched to any gene: 2. This CDR3 comprises 16 residues. The germline gives CDR1 SGDLS, CDR2 YYNGEE. CDR3 loop: CASSETSGSSYNEQFF. The CDR3 coding sequence is TGTGCCAGCAGCGAAACTAGCGGGAGCTCCTACAATGAGCAGTTCTTC.

This clonotype was detected a few times. The rearrangement links TRBV20-1 to TRBJ1-3; 12 bases are shared with TRBD1. Germline lookup yields CDR1 DFQATT and CDR2 SNEGSKA (reference sequence). Trimming cost V 6 bases and J 5 bases; bases outside gene matches: 11. The CDR3 runs to 16 residues. The CDR3 DNA is TGCAGTGCCCTCGTCCCGGGACAGGGGGCACGAAACACCATATATTTT. This gives the protein CSALVPGQGARNTIYF.

This clonotype came up a few times. The rearrangement links TRBV5-1 to TRBJ2-6, with TRBD1 matching over 9 bases. V gave up 0 bases and J gave up 2 bases; unmatched junction bases: 6. The CDR3 contains 18 residues. Per germline, CDR1 SGHRS and CDR2 YFSETQ. The CDR3 sequence is CASSLDGTGSPGANVLTF. The CDR3 DNA reads as TGCGCCAGCAGCTTGGATGGGACAGGGTCCCCTGGGGCCAACGTCCTGACTTTC.

A few counts support this clonotype. V and J are TRBV5-1 and TRBJ1-1; D may be TRBD1 (6 bases). Between the trimmed V and J ends, which lost 2 bases and 8 bases, there was a span of 10 bases. This CDR3 contains 12 residues. Germline CDR1 reads SGHRS; CDR2 reads YFSETQ. The CDR3 is CASSFNRAEAFF. For the CDR3, the DNA is TGCGCCAGCAGCTTCAACAGGGCCGAAGCTTTCTTT.

This clonotype was observed a few times. The chain employs TRBV9 and TRBJ1-4; the D gene is possibly TRBD1 (5 bases). The CDR3 is 14 residues long. The germline V and J ends were trimmed by 6 bases and 8 bases, with 17 bases remaining between them. Germline V gene data show CDR1 as SGDLS and CDR2 as YYNGEE. The CDR3, as DNA: TGTGCCAGCATGTCGGGGACGGCCGGGGAAAAACTGTTTTTT. This gives the protein CASMSGTAGEKLFF.

This clonotype was detected only once. The gene calls are TRBV7-6 and TRBJ1-1; D gene ambiguous. Looked up from germline, CDR1 is SGHVS and CDR2 is FNYEAQ. The CDR3 loop spans 15 amino acids. V was pared by 1 base and J by 1 base, with 10 bases between. The CDR3 reads CASSLVTRQNTEAFF. Written as DNA, the CDR3 is TGTGCCAGCAGCTTAGTGACGAGACAGAACACTGAAGCTTTCTTT.